Listed below are T cell receptor beta chains from one sample, sequenced in a study of T-cell reconstitution after alpha-beta-depleted transplantation in children. TCRdb itself ran the PCR reads through MiXCR, one entry per CDR3 protein. This sample has fewer than 700,000 distinct CDR3 sequences, with roughly 13% found just once. The material was PBMCs, mostly from graft donor cells, obtained 360 days after TCRalphabeta/CD19-depleted stem cell transplant. These receptors originate from a male patient under 18 who had a stem cell transplant for acute myeloid leukemia, so the T cells may come from the graft donor. The CDR3 runs from the conserved cysteine through the conserved F or W. D genes are given only for firm matches. Rows give clone size only sometimes, using once, few, many, or a class for an expanded clone.

abundance | j_gene | v_gene | d_gene | CDR3nt | CDR3aa
many | TRBJ2-2 | TRBV5-1 | TRBD1 | TGCGCCAGCAGCTTGGCGAGGCAGGGGGCGGCCGGGGAGCTGTTTTTT | CASSLARQGAAGELFF
few | TRBJ1-3 | TRBV6-5 | . | TGTGCCAGCAGTTACTCGGTGTTAGGGAACACCATATATTTT | CASSYSVLGNTIYF
few | TRBJ2-1 | TRBV4-3 | TRBD2 | TGCGCCAGCAGCCCAGGGAGGGGAGGGCAGTTCTTC | CASSPGRGGQFF
. | TRBJ2-3 | TRBV29-1 | TRBD2 | TGCAGCGTTGCTGGAGCGGGGGGGGATACGCAGTATTTT | CSVAGAGGDTQYF
few | TRBJ2-7 | TRBV30 | TRBD1 | TGTGCCTGGACGGGAGACAGGGGATACGAGCAGTACTTC | CAWTGDRGYEQYF
many | TRBJ2-7 | TRBV20-1 | . | TGCAGTGCCAGCGAACCTTCCTACGAGCAGTACTTC | CSASEPSYEQYF
. | TRBJ2-1 | TRBV25-1 | TRBD2 | TGTGCCAGCACCGGGGGACTAGCGGGACCCTACAATGAGCAGTTCTTC | CASTGGLAGPYNEQFF
. | TRBJ2-5 | TRBV5-1 | . | TGCGCCAGCAGCCACGGATTGCGCCCTCGTCAAGAGACCCAGTACTTC | CASSHGLRPRQETQYF
once | TRBJ2-5 | TRBV7-6 | TRBD1 | TGTGCCAGCAGCTTACAAGCAGGGGGCGCGCGGCCCCCGGAGTACTTC | CASSLQAGGARPPEYF
. | TRBJ2-1 | TRBV12-3/TRBV12-4 | . | TGTGCCAGCAGTAGGGGCGAATTGGGTGAGCAGTTCTTC | CASSRGELGEQFF
. | TRBJ2-7 | TRBV16 | . | TGTGCCAGCAGCCAGCCAATAACAGGTCTCAGTGAGCAGTACTTC | CASSQPITGLSEQYF
few | TRBJ2-2 | TRBV5-1 | . | TGCGCCAGCAGCTTGGGGCTAGCGAGTACCGGGGAGCTGTTTTTT | CASSLGLASTGELFF
few | TRBJ1-2 | TRBV5-1 | TRBD1 | TGCGCCAGCAGCTCGCCCGGGGACAGTGGCTACACCTTC | CASSSPGDSGYTF
many | TRBJ2-1 | TRBV20-1 | TRBD1 | TGCAGTGGGGACAGGTGGTCCTACAATGAGCAGTTCTTC | CSGDRWSYNEQFF
many | TRBJ2-3 | TRBV9 | TRBD1 | TGTGCCAGCAGCTTCCCTGGACAGGGCACAGATACGCAGTATTTT | CASSFPGQGTDTQYF
few | TRBJ2-2 | TRBV6-1 | TRBD2 | TGTGCCATCGGGAGGTCGAGGGACACCGGGGAGCTGTTTTTT | CAIGRSRDTGELFF
. | TRBJ2-1 | TRBV12-3/TRBV12-4 | TRBD2 | TGTGCCAGCAGTTTGCGGGGGACCAGCTCCTACAATGAGCAGTTCTTC | CASSLRGTSSYNEQFF
. | TRBJ2-7 | TRBV9 | . | TGTGCCAGCAGCCCCCCCGGGACCCTCTACGAGCAGTACTTC | CASSPPGTLYEQYF
many | TRBJ1-2 | TRBV30 | . | TGTGCCTGGAGAGCAGGGTTGCTCTATGGCTACACCTTC | CAWRAGLLYGYTF
. | TRBJ2-1 | TRBV29-1 | . | TGCAGCGTTGACCCCTTTATGGATGAGCAGTTCTTC | CSVDPFMDEQFF
. | TRBJ2-2 | TRBV24-1 | TRBD1 | TGTGCCACCAGTGACCCGGGACAGGGGGTGCGTACCGGGGAGCTGTTTTTT | CATSDPGQGVRTGELFF
few | TRBJ2-1 | TRBV27 | . | TGTGCCAGCCACGACCTTTTTGGGGCCTACAATGAGCAGTTCTTC | CASHDLFGAYNEQFF
few | TRBJ2-7 | TRBV7-6 | TRBD2 | TGTGCCAGCAGCTTACTGGTGGCTAGCGGGCGGCCTGGCGGATACGAGCAGTACTTC | CASSLLVASGRPGGYEQYF
. | TRBJ2-1 | TRBV7-6 | TRBD2 | TGTGCCAGCAGCTTAGAACCTAGCGGGTTTAATGAGCAGTTCTTC | CASSLEPSGFNEQFF
medium-sized | TRBJ2-7 | TRBV7-8 | TRBD2 | TGTGCCAGCAGCTTCGGAGCGGGAGGGTTCGACGAGCAGTACTTC | CASSFGAGGFDEQYF
few | TRBJ2-1 | TRBV29-1 | TRBD1 | TGCAGCCAGGGGACAGCCAACTCCTACAATGAGCAGTTCTTC | CSQGTANSYNEQFF
many | TRBJ2-5 | TRBV20-1 | TRBD2 | TGCAGTGCTGAAACGGGACTAGCGGGAGCGGTGACCCAGTACTTC | CSAETGLAGAVTQYF
. | TRBJ1-1 | TRBV7-9 | . | TGTGTCTTTGGGGTGGCGAACACTGAAGCTTTCTTT | CVFGVANTEAFF
many | TRBJ2-7 | TRBV28 | TRBD2 | TGTGCCAGCAGCTTCCTCGGACTAGCGGGAGGACCCTCCTACGAGCAGTACTTC | CASSFLGLAGGPSYEQYF